What follows are 22 T cell receptor beta chains derived from one specimen sequenced in a study of cytomegalovirus exposure and HLA in healthy donors. The PCR was carried out with 60 Vbeta primers and 13 Jbeta primers. Measured with immunoSEQ multiplex PCR; TCRdb has only the in-frame clones, and not every one. This table holds about 140,000 clones, around 80% found once. The source material was PBMCs. These receptors were collected from a man aged 18 to 29 in good health and CMV-seropositive.

The chain is built from TRBV11-2 and TRBJ2-3; 9 nucleotides agree with TRBD2. The germline gives CDR1 SGHAT, CDR2 FQNNGV. CDR3 length: 17 residues. V was clipped by 6 bases and J by 3 bases; unmatched bases: 13. The CDR3 loop is CASRRGLAGSGTDTQYF. In DNA, the CDR3 is TGTGCCAGCAGGAGAGGGCTAGCGGGGTCGGGAACAGATACGCAGTATTTT.

The V call is TRBV7-2, the J call TRBJ2-7, with a weak D call TRBD2 (6 bases). The germline gives CDR1 SGHTA, CDR2 FQGNSA. Between the trimmed V and J ends, which lost 3 bases and 0 bases, there was a span of 12 bases. CDR3 length equals 15 residues. The DNA for the CDR3 is TGTGCCAGCAGCTTTGGGGGAGGTAGCTCCTACGAGCAGTACTTC. Its translation: CASSFGGGSSYEQYF.

The CDR3 sequence: CASSNSGRTDTQYF. In nucleotides, the CDR3 is TGCGCCAGCAGCAATAGCGGGCGCACAGATACGCAGTATTTT. V and J are TRBV5-1 and TRBJ2-3; 7 bases line up with TRBD2. V shed 4 bases, J shed 1 base, and the junction held 3 bases outside the gene matches. The CDR3 runs 14 residues. Germline-derived CDR1 and CDR2 are SGHRS and YFSETQ.

This clone has only one observation. The chain recombines TRBV28 with TRBJ2-1, with TRBD1 matching over 9 bases. V shed 6 bases and J 0 bases; nucleotides not matched to a gene: 6. The V gene's germline CDR1 is MDHEN and CDR2 SYDVKM. CDR3 length: 16 amino acids. The CDR3 nucleotides are TGTGCCAGCAGAGAGACAGGGGGGGGCTCCTACAATGAGCAGTTCTTC. This codes for CASRETGGGSYNEQFF.

J is TRBJ1-2 and V is TRBV5-5, with 8 bases matching TRBD1. Germline V gene sequence: CDR1 SGHKS, CDR2 YYEKEE (reference sequence). The CDR3 length is 17 residues. Trimming cost V 0 bases and J 7 bases; bases outside gene matches: 14. CDR3 region: CASSLGDRGRSGGGYTF. The CDR3, as DNA: TGTGCCAGCAGCTTGGGCGACAGGGGCCGCTCAGGGGGTGGCTACACCTTC.

The chain has TRBV5-1 and TRBJ1-2, with D possibly being TRBD1 (6 bases). The germline V and J ends were trimmed by 3 bases and 3 bases, with 12 bases remaining between them. This CDR3 contains 14 residues. Germline V lookup: CDR1 SGHRS, CDR2 YFSETQ. The DNA of the CDR3 is TGCGCCAGCAGCTCGGAGACAGGACACTATGGCTACACCTTC. It codes for CASSSETGHYGYTF.

The chain combines TRBV19 with TRBJ2-1; TRBD2 agrees at 7 bases. The length of the CDR3 is 15 residues. CDR1 is LNHDA and CDR2 is SQIVND in the germline V gene (reference sequence). J gave up 12 bases and V 3 bases, and 14 bases lay outside the gene matches. The CDR3 sequence: CASSILGTKVPGQFF. The CDR3 bases are TGTGCCAGTAGTATCCTCGGGACTAAGGTGCCTGGGCAGTTCTTC.

A single count supports this clone. This chain connects TRBV27 to TRBJ1-2, with 8 positions matching TRBD1. J gave up 7 bases and V 5 bases, and 9 bases lay outside the gene matches. The CDR3 has 14 residues. Germline assignment: CDR1 MNHEY and CDR2 SMNVEV (reference sequence). CDR3 in amino acids: CASSLMTGEGGYTF. The CDR3, as DNA: TGTGCCAGCAGTCTCATGACAGGGGAAGGTGGCTACACCTTC.

V is TRBV28 and J is TRBJ1-3; tentatively, D is TRBD1 (5 bases). Per the germline V gene, CDR1 is MDHEN and CDR2 is SYDVKM. The CDR3 sequence is 14 residues long. V dropped 1 base and J dropped 6 bases, with 10 bases sitting between them. This chain's CDR3 is CASSLSGTLNTIYF. The CDR3, as DNA: TGTGCCAGCAGTTTATCCGGGACTCTAAACACCATATATTTT. The whole variable domain, filled in from reference TRBV28 and TRBJ1-3, reads DVKVTQSSRYLVKRTGEKVFLECVQDMDHENMFWYRQDPGLGLRLIYFSYDVKMKEKGDIPEGYSVSREKKERFSLILESASTNQTSMYLCASSLSGTLNTIYFGEGSWLTVV.

The chain carries TRBV7-3 and TRBJ2-2, with TRBD2 matching 14 bases. The germline V gene encodes CDR1 SGHTA and CDR2 FQGTGA. The CDR3 is made up of 18 amino acids. V trimming: 5 bases; J trimming: 5 bases; junction bases outside the gene matches: 10. The CDR3 region has the DNA TGTGCCAGCAGCCCTATGGGACTAGCGGGAGAAGGTACCGGGGAGCTGTTTTTT. It is translated as CASSPMGLAGEGTGELFF.

This chain links TRBV10-2 with TRBJ2-6, with D perhaps TRBD2 (6 bases). Germline loops: CDR1 WSHSY, CDR2 SAAADI. The germline V and J ends were trimmed by 6 bases and 4 bases, with 16 bases remaining between them. CDR3 length: 16 amino acids. CDR3 sequence: CASRGTSFRGANVLTF. For the CDR3, the DNA is TGCGCCAGCAGAGGGACTTCCTTTAGGGGGGCCAACGTCCTGACTTTC.

The chain uses TRBV9 and TRBJ2-2; D perhaps matches TRBD1 (6 bases). The CDR3 has 15 amino acids. In germline, CDR1 is SGDLS, CDR2 YYNGEE. V dropped 0 bases and J dropped 6 bases, with 12 bases sitting between them. CDR3 DNA sequence: TGTGCCAGCAGCGTAGTAGGGGGTACTCCCGGGGAGCTGTTTTTT. This codes for CASSVVGGTPGELFF.

The chain combines TRBV28 with TRBJ2-5, with D maybe TRBD2 (5 bases). V was cut by 5 bases and J by 2 bases, with 15 bases left in between. Germline CDR1 and CDR2: MDHEN and SYDVKM. There are 15 residues in the CDR3. CDR3 region: CASSLGRGLQETQYF. CDR3 sequence (DNA): TGTGCCAGCAGTCTAGGACGAGGGTTACAAGAGACCCAGTACTTC.

The chain couples TRBV6-1 to TRBJ1-2; D not certain. V was cut by 7 bases and J by 6 bases, with 18 bases left in between. Germline CDR1 is MNHNS and CDR2 is SASEGT. The CDR3 has 14 residues. The CDR3 nucleotides read TGTGCCAGCAAGGACTGGCGTCAGGAGGATGGCTACACCTTC. This gives the protein CASKDWRQEDGYTF.

Here the CDR3 reads CASSESTGFQAFF. In DNA, the CDR3 is TGCGCCAGCAGTGAGTCGACGGGGTTTCAAGCTTTCTTT. The chain combines TRBV10-1 with TRBJ1-1; no reliable D call. Germline CDR1 is WNHNN and CDR2 is SYGVQD (reference sequence). The CDR3 length is 13 residues. V lost 0 bases, J lost 9 bases, and 11 bases lay in between.

The chain links TRBV19 to TRBJ2-7; TRBD2 aligns across 9 bases. The CDR3 is made up of 14 amino acids. The germline CDR1 and CDR2 sequences are LNHDA and SQIVND (reference sequence). After removal of 1 base from V and 3 bases from J, the junction contained 1 base not matched to a gene. CDR3 in amino acids: CASSIASGIYEQYF. CDR3 in DNA: TGTGCCAGTAGTATAGCTAGCGGGATCTACGAGCAGTACTTC.

The V and J genes are TRBV2 and TRBJ2-1; possibly TRBD1 for D (6 bases). V was pared by 5 bases and J by 7 bases, with 15 bases between. The V gene's germline CDR1 is SNHLY and CDR2 FYNNEI. CDR3 length equals 14 residues. The CDR3 nucleotides are TGTGCCAGCAGTCTACAGATTAGGGGGAATGAGCAGTTCTTC. Translating gives CASSLQIRGNEQFF.

This clone has more than one count but fewer than ten. The V gene is TRBV6-1, the J gene TRBJ2-5, with D possibly matching TRBD1 (6 bases). Matching the DNA end better, TRBJ2-7 makes the J call doubtful. From germline, CDR1 is MNHNS and CDR2 SASEGT. The length of the CDR3 is 14 residues. The CDR3 spells CASSPRRGSYEQYF. Written as DNA, the CDR3 is TGTGCCAGCAGCCCCCGCAGGGGTTCCTACGAGCAGTACTTC.

The chain couples TRBV5-1 to TRBJ2-1; TRBD2 matches 8 bases. With 0 bases clipped from V and 4 bases from J, the junction kept 3 bases outside the gene matches. The CDR3 is 15 residues long. Per germline, CDR1 SGHRS and CDR2 YFSETQ. The CDR3 DNA follows: TGCGCCAGCAGCTTGGGTTTAGCGGGATACAATGAGCAGTTCTTC. This codes for CASSLGLAGYNEQFF. The full variable domain, rest sourced from reference TRBV5-1 and TRBJ2-1, is KAGVTQTPRYLIKTRGQQVTLSCSPISGHRSVSWYQQTPGQGLQFLFEYFSETQRNKGNFPGRFSGRQFSNSRSEMNVSTLELGDSALYLCASSLGLAGYNEQFFGPGTRLTVL.

The chain recombines TRBV2 with TRBJ2-7, with 7 bases fitting TRBD1. J lost 3 bases, V lost 5 bases, and 4 bases had no gene match. CDR1 is SNHLY and CDR2 is FYNNEI in the germline V gene. This CDR3 comprises 13 residues. CDR3 bases: TGTGCCAGCAGTCGGGACAGCTACTACGAGCAGTACTTC. Protein: CASSRDSYYEQYF.

The rearrangement uses TRBV5-6 and TRBJ1-4; 7 positions agree with TRBD1. The CDR3 runs 16 residues. The V gene's germline CDR1 is SGHDT and CDR2 YYEEEE. V trimming: 2 bases; J trimming: 6 bases; junction bases outside the gene matches: 10. The CDR3 region is CASSFIQGIQDEKLFF. The CDR3 DNA follows: TGTGCCAGCAGCTTTATACAGGGGATTCAAGATGAAAAACTGTTTTTT.

The rearrangement links TRBV27 to TRBJ2-7; TRBD1 agrees at 7 bases. This CDR3 has 13 amino acids. V shed 5 bases, J shed 5 bases, and the junction held 6 bases outside the gene matches. Germline CDR1 and CDR2: MNHEY and SMNVEV (reference sequence). The CDR3 nucleotides read TGTGCCAGCAGTCTTAAGACAGGGCACGAGCAGTACTTC. Translated, it gives CASSLKTGHEQYF.